This TCR beta chain was sequenced for a study of T cell clones after liver transplantation. Turning to the study itself: Liver transplant recipients had immunosuppression withdrawal attempted within 2 years. Tolerance: complete withdrawal held at least one year, liver enzymes staying within twice normal. Blood was drawn pre-transplant, before withdrawal, and after full or failed withdrawal.

The germline gives CDR1 SGHRS, CDR2 YFSETQ. This CDR3 comprises 14 residues. V lost 3 bases, J lost 2 bases, and 11 bases lay in between. This table comes from immunoSEQ multiplex PCR, and its TCRdb copy is limited to in-frame clones, with some not included. The repertoire holds about 50,000 clones, roughly 71% seen once, with about 10% in the top ten. The rearrangement links TRBV5-1 to TRBJ2-5, with D possibly being TRBD1 (6 bases). This receptor was taken from a human patient who received a liver transplant. Some T cells may be supplied by the graft donor. Sequenced material: CD4+ T cells from blood, taken 52 to 60 months after liver transplant. Here the CDR3 reads CASSSGQRQETQYF. The CDR3 DNA sequence: TGCGCCAGCAGCTCAGGACAGAGACAAGAGACCCAGTACTTC.